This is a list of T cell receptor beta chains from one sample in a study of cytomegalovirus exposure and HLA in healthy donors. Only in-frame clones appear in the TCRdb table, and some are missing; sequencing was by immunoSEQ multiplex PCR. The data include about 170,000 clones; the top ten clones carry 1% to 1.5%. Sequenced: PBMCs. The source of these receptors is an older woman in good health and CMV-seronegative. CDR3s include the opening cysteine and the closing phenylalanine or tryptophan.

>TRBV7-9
CASSLLGGDNEQFF
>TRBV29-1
CSVEVRTAKGAEAFF
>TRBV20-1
CSARDSSELF
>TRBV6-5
CASSPDRNQPQHF
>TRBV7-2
CASSPLTSGTEAFF
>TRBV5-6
CASSLVLGQGGTGELFF
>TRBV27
CASSTRTSVDTQYF
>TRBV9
CASSRGGTSGRNEQFF
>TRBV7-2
CASSFSQETQYF
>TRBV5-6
CASSFGALTYNEQFF
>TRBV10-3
CAIRPGQGSYEQYF
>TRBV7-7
CASSRGTTSNEQFF
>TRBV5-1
CASSLGDFNTEAFF
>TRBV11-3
CASSIRTGRGTDTQYF
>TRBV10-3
CAISEGAGHENEYF
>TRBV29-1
CSVGAPGYNEQFF
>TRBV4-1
CASSFHAGGYNEQFF
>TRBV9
CASSPWRGPNEQYF
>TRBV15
CATSRDRDQPQHF
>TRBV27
CASRPQFATYEQYF
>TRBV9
CASSARGFGYTF
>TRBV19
CASRLEGSTGELFF
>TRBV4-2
CASSQEGGGGTTYEQYF
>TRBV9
CASSVEGLAVYGANVLTF
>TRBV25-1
CASRGSSSGANVLTF
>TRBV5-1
CASKGEAPGYGYTF
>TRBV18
CASSRGLAGGTDTQYF
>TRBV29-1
CSVGALAGSTDTQYF
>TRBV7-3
CASSSEYQETQYF
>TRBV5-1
CASSLRTGRDEAFF
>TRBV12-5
CASGLPVGPHAYEQYF
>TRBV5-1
CASSLKGEAGNTIYF
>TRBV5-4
CASSLSSGGLETQYF
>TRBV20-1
CSAVETDTQYF
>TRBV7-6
CASSLFRDLNTGELFF
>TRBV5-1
CASSALSAGAYNEQFF
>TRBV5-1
CASSLEGGSGNTIYF
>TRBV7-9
CASSIAPENSPLHF
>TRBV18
CASSPPGPGWTEAFF